This entry concerns a single TCR beta chain. The antigen remains undetermined. PCR amplification relied on 60 Vbeta primers (plus 13 Jbeta primers). This table comes from immunoSEQ multiplex PCR, and its TCRdb copy is limited to in-frame clones, with some not included. The sample includes tens of thousands of clones. CDR1 is SGHRS and CDR2 is YFSETQ in the germline V gene. This CDR3 is 13 amino acids long. Trimming took 5 bases from V and 4 from J, leaving 12 bases between them. The data belong to a study of cytomegalovirus exposure and HLA in healthy donors. Whole-study findings and limits: Several V segments, TRBV6-2 and TRBV6-3 among them, could not be told apart and were dropped. Cytomegalovirus status, reportedly, was diagnosed with high specificity and sensitivity by the classifier.

Participants comprised healthy donors of bone marrow. The source is a woman between 18 and 29 years old in good health and CMV-seronegative. The source material was PBMCs. The V call is TRBV5-1, the J call TRBJ1-2; TRBD1 is a possible D gene (5 bases). The CDR3 sequence: CASSPDRPYGYTF. CDR3 DNA sequence: TGCGCCAGCAGTCCCGACAGACCCTATGGCTACACCTTC.